This TCR beta chain was found in a study of T cells in Graves' hyperthyroidism and ophthalmopathy. A NOSPECS grade of at least 4, a Clinical Activity Score of at least 3 and duration under 3 months were recorded in ophthalmopathy patients. Diagnoses rested on clinical symptoms, serum thyroxine and TRAb, thyroid ultrasound and orbital computed tomography. Authors of the study amplified TCR beta CDR3 regions from RNA transcripts. The study used the HTBI primer set for a first-round RT-PCR of the TCR CDR3. TCRdb analysed the multiplex PCR reads with MiXCR anew, one entry per CDR3 protein. Among around 500,000 distinct CDR3 sequences listed, more than 15% were seen once. The germline CDR1 and CDR2 sequences are SGHNT and YYREEE (reference sequence). V was cut by 0 bases and J by 0 bases, with 10 bases left in between. The CDR3 length is 16 residues. This clonotype occurred a few times. The antigen remains undetermined.

Study observations and caveats: Peripheral blood also featured most of the thyroid clonotypes expanded above 0.001.

This receptor was obtained from a woman under 40 with Graves' ophthalmopathy. The chain links TRBV5-4 to TRBJ1-5, with no clear D. Sequencing was performed on blood. CDR3 nucleotide sequence: TGTGCCAGCAGCTTGGAGGGCAGTAATAGCAATCAGCCCCAGCATTTT. Translated, it gives CASSLEGSNSNQPQHF.